Below, one TCR beta chain is given with its context. Its antigen is unidentified. The sample originates from a study of OX40 agonist ivuxolimab in advanced cancers. Background on the study: Treatment of patients was with ivuxolimab, an agonistic anti-OX40 (CD134) antibody. Subjects had a mean age of roughly 57 years, with a range of roughly 20 to 79; almost 85% were male. Ivuxolimab was delivered to patients intravenously every 2 weeks at doses spanning 0.01 to 10 mg/kg. Study-wide findings and caveats: Doses of 0.1 to 3.0 mg/kg were accompanied by clonal expansion of CD4+ and CD8+ blood T cells by week 6.

Using immunoSEQ multiplex PCR, the repertoire was profiled, and TCRdb retains in-frame clones only, with some absent. This sample yields 50,000 or so clones, of which 85% to 95% are seen a single time; approximately 24% belongs to the top ten. The sequenced sample was CD4+ or CD8+ T cells sorted from blood, obtained in a trial of the OX40 agonist ivuxolimab. This sequence originates from an adult with an advanced solid tumor such as melanoma, head and neck, liver or kidney cancer.

Written as DNA, the CDR3 is TGTGCCAGCAGCTTTACGGATACGCAGTATTTT. It is translated as CASSFTDTQYF. This sequence joins TRBV5-4 and TRBJ2-3, with unresolved D. The CDR3 length is 11 residues. V lost 2 bases and J 6 bases, leaving 4 bases between the germline ends. Germline V CDR1 and CDR2: SGHNT, YYREEE (reference sequence).